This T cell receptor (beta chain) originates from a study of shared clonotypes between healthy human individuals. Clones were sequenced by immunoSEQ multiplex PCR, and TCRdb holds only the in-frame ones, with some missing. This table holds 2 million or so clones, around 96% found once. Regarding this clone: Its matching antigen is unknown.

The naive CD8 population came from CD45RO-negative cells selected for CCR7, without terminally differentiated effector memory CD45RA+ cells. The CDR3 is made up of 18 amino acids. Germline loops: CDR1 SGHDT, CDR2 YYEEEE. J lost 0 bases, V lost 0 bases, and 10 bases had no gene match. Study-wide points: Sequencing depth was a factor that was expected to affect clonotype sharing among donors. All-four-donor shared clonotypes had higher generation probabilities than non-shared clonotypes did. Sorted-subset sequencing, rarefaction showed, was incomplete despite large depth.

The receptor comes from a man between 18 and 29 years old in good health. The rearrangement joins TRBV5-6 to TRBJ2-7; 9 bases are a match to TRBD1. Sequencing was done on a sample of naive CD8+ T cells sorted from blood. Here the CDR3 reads CASSLGWSGDRDSYEQYF. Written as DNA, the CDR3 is TGTGCCAGCAGCTTGGGTTGGAGCGGGGACAGGGACTCCTACGAGCAGTACTTC.